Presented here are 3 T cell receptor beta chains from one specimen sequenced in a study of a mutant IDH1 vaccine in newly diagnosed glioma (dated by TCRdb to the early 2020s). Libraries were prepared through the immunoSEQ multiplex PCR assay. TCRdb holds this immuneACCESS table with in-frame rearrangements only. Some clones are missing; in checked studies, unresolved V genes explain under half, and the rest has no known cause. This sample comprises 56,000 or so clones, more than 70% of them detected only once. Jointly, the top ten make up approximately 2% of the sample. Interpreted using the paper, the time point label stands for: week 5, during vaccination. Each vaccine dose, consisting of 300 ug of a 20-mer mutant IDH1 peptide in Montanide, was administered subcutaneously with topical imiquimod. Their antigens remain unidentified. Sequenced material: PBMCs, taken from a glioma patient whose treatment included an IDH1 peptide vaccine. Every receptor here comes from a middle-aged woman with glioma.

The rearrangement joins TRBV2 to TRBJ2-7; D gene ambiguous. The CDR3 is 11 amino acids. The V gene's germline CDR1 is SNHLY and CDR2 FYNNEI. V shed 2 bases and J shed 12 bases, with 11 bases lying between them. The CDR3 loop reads CASSERGSVYF. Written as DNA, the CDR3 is TGTGCCAGCAGTGAAAGAGGTTCAGTGTACTTC.

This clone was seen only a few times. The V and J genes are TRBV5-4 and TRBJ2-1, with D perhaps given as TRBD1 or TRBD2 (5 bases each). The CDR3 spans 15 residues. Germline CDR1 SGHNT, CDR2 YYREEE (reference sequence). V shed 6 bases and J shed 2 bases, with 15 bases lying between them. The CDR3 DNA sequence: TGTGCCAGCATATCTGGGGGAAGGACCTACAATGAGCAGTTCTTC. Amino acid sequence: CASISGGRTYNEQFF.

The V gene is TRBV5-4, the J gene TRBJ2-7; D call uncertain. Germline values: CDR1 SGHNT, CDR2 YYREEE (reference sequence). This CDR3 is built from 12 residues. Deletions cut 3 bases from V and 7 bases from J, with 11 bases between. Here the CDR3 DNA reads TGTGCCAGCAGCTCCACAGCTTTTGAGCAGTACTTC. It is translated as CASSSTAFEQYF.